This section outlines one TCR beta chain sequence together with its context. The antigen this receptor binds is unknown. Per-base quality was not reported, and no clone a single base away is much larger than it. The sample is drawn from a study of cytomegalovirus exposure and HLA in healthy donors (dated 2017 in TCRdb). For context, the study as a whole: An earlier analysis of roughly 610 of the donors reported around 280 Gb of sequence data and approximately 120 million unique TCR beta sequences obtained from some 200 million T cells. Approximately 300 gigabases of sequencing data and approximately 92 million unique TCR sequences made up an early release that covered around 640 HLA-typed donors. Of the 300 to 500 genotyped donors, more than 75% were placed in the genetic ancestry cluster associated with self-reported Caucasian donors. The study aimed to test whether cataloging public T cell receptors could reveal signatures of past pathogen exposure. The study profiled the T cell repertoires of hundreds of subjects by immunosequencing and related them to cytomegalovirus serostatus. In addition to the first cohort of roughly 670 subjects, a separate validation cohort of over 90 different subjects was used. The study combined high-throughput TCR immunosequencing, statistical association of individual TCRs with disease status, and machine learning to predict cytomegalovirus infection status. A later analysis re-analyzed previously published TCR beta repertoires from 666 donors and added high-resolution HLA genotyping to study TCR occurrence patterns. In the later analysis, no new phenotypic data were used to find candidate immune exposures; instead, reliance was placed on TCR beta sequences and their occurrence across donors. An earlier analysis of some 500 of the donors applied high-throughput TCR beta sequencing to assess whether each TCR beta V gene segment acted as functional or pseudogenic. Alongside the repertoire data, information on donor age, sex, ethnicity and CMV serostatus was compiled. A later genetic analysis took genome-wide SNP genotypes for about three fifths of the roughly 700 donors and used that subset as a discovery cohort. All discovery cohort repertoires had been generated on a single sequencing platform. HLA typing included class I and class II loci at four-digit resolution. The number of donors typed differed by locus, with roughly 620-630 for A, B, C, DRB1 and DQB1, more than 500 for DQA1, some 570 for DPA1, and over 400 for DPB1. Several DR-DQ haplotypes were treated as single units for association and clustering because of strong linkage in the cohort. Among 300 to 450 genotyped donors of the cohort, an average of 235,054 unique TCR beta nucleotide sequences were sequenced per donor, roughly 20% of them non-productive.

Trimming costs V 3 bases and J 1 base, and their ends lie 7 bases apart. Reading the germline V gene gives CDR1 MDHEN and CDR2 SYDVKM. Including the terminal cysteine and phenylalanine, the CDR3 comprises 13 residues. The sequence is cut down to CDR3 DNA, 39 bases in frame from base 1. On the study overall, not on this receptor specifically: In this cohort, only TCR beta chains were sequenced, and detectable features were limited by the absence of alpha or paired-chain data. A further reported finding was that TCR beta sequences accurately predicted the HLA-A and HLA-B alleles for most subjects in the first cohort. In a later analysis, HLA-associated TCR beta chains were found to be more clonally expanded and to have lower generation probabilities than equally common non-associated chains. In a later genetic analysis, fewer N-insertions in productive TCRs were reported among donors in an Asian-associated ancestry cluster than the roughly 640-donor mean. Most TCR sequences were observed very rarely across donors, whereas some public TCRs were present in many individuals. Because some donors lacked HLA typing at each locus, the association tests relied only on the typed subset. The classifier was reported to diagnose cytomegalovirus status with high specificity and sensitivity in both the original cohort and the validation cohort. It was suggested by the authors that the approach could potentially be generalized to other disease states and immunological phenotypes. In a later analysis, TCR association rates were found to vary across HLA loci, with the most associated TCRs seen for DRB1 alleles and the fewest for HLA-C alleles. Strong co-occurrence of HLA alleles, especially DR and DQ, made assigning TCR associations to individual alleles difficult. Roughly uniform sequencing depth across donors was assumed in presence/absence analyses, although this assumption may not hold. An association between a missense DCLRE1C variant and V-gene and J-gene trimming of TCR beta chains was found in a later genetic analysis and replicated in an independent cohort. Specific HLA alleles were associated with 15,000 to 20,000 TCR beta sequences at a false discovery rate of 0.05 in a later analysis. A cluster of highly shared sequence variants was judged likely to be a technical artifact of the sequencing pipeline. A later analysis reported that several top co-occurrence clusters appeared linked to parvovirus B19, influenza, CMV and Epstein-Barr virus. An earlier analysis of approximately 600 of the donors showed that most TCR beta V segments appeared in productive rearrangements either about 90% or about 30% of the time, which broadly matched IMGT annotations. Because counts were too low, about 17 rarely observed V segments, including chromosome 9 orphons, were excluded from the earlier analysis of roughly 580 of the donors. The 87-base-pair reads could not distinguish some IMGT-functional V segments, including TRBV6-2 and TRBV6-3, so those segments were excluded. The only immune exposure information available for the cohort was CMV serostatus. Most CMV-associated TCR beta chains appeared to be HLA-restricted in a later analysis, and the HLA associations seemed to be driven largely by CMV exposure. Linkage disequilibrium might explain the correlated functional status among segregating V segments, but an unknown experimental factor could not be ruled out. A total of 150 or so TCR beta chains were listed by the study as associated with cytomegalovirus. In vitro tests confirmed that three of the cytomegalovirus-associated TCR beta chains recognize cytomegalovirus antigens.

The cohort consisted of hundreds of healthy bone marrow donors. Cohort members were all nominally healthy when sampled, although unrecorded immune exposures were likely present. The donor tested CMV seronegative, placing the donor among the 300 to 450 seronegative members of the cohort. Each donor provided a peripheral blood sample, and peripheral blood mononuclear cells were used for TCR beta sequencing. The Qiagen DNeasy Blood Extraction Kit was used to extract genomic DNA from the blood cell samples. Libraries were constructed by the immunoSEQ multiplex PCR assay. A mixture of 60 forward primers for TCR Vbeta segments and 13 reverse primers for TCR Jbeta segments was used in the multiplex PCR. The CDR3 region of rearranged TCR beta genes was amplified from genomic DNA by a multiplex PCR assay. On the Illumina HiSeq System, the amplified TCR beta libraries were sequenced as 87-base-pair reads. Turning to the authors' computational methods: A later analysis tallied roughly 78 million unique TCR beta chains across the 666 repertoires, and some 12 million of those chains were shared by two or more donors. To remove PCR and sequencing errors, raw reads were error-corrected and collapsed into unique sequences using a nearest-neighbor algorithm that merged closely related sequences. V, D and J gene segments were assigned by aligning CDR3 sequences to IMGT reference sequences. For a sequence to be retained, at least a six-nucleotide match to both a V gene segment and a J gene segment was required. Rearrangements were classified as productive when the CDR3 lacked stop codons and remained in frame with V and J, and all other rearrangements were classified as non-productive. CDR3 was defined according to IMGT convention as the region running from the second conserved V-encoded cysteine to the conserved J-encoded phenylalanine. The earlier analysis of roughly 590 of the donors excluded any sequence lacking an unambiguous match to a single V gene segment. In an earlier analysis of approximately 590 of the donors, V segments were called functional above 56.7% productive rearrangements and were called segregating when the between-donor standard deviation exceeded 5%. A statistical classification framework was built for diagnosing cytomegalovirus status from the catalog of TCR beta chain sequences. A later analysis assigned V and J genes by comparing TCR nucleotide sequences with IMGT/GENE-DB human TR gene sequences. Using the TCRdist pipeline, a later analysis assigned CDR3 sequences along with most-parsimonious VDJ recombination scenarios. In a later analysis, every TCR beta chain was defined by the combination of its CDR3 amino acid sequence and its V-gene family, and reads without a unique V-gene family were dropped. As a way to deal with suspected cross-contamination and a sequencing artifact, a later analysis dropped hundreds of nucleotide sequences that were highly shared and had low generation probability. In a later analysis, a clonal expansion index was calculated for each public chain from normalized within-repertoire ranks of inferred template counts. In a later analysis, generation probabilities were computed using a VDJ recombination model fitted to out-of-frame rearrangements, and the results were checked against IGoR. Hypergeometric tests were used in a later analysis to score TCR-TCR, TCR-HLA and TCR-CMV co-occurrence, with a repertoire-size bias correction applied to the TCR pairs. A later analysis estimated false discovery rates by permuting HLA or CMV assignments 20 times. In a later analysis, co-occurring TCRs were grouped using DBSCAN, and TCRdist sequence similarity was added for clustering within HLA-allele-positive subsets. For co-occurrence clustering, repertoires with fewer than 30,000 or more than 120,000 public chains were excluded, along with roughly 5 repertoires with anomalous nucleotide sharing. TCRdb obtained this table from immuneACCESS and retained in-frame rearrangements with V and J assigned. These tables miss some clones; where compared with another copy, unresolved V genes account for less than half of the shortfall, and the remainder is unexplained. The D gene and trimming were derived from the DNA, and the V and J assignments and clone size from that table. The sample table lists some 150,000 clones, approximately 90% of them with a count of one. In total, the top ten clones hold 0.8% to 1% of the sample.

This TCR derives from a woman in her twenties or thirties in good health and CMV-seronegative. Source material: PBMCs. The chain joins TRBV28 to TRBJ2-7; a tentative D match to TRBD2 spans 5 bases. The CDR3 amino acid sequence is: CASSFGESYEQYF. In nucleotides, the sequence is TGTGCCAGCAGTTTCGGGGAGTCCTACGAGCAGTACTTC.